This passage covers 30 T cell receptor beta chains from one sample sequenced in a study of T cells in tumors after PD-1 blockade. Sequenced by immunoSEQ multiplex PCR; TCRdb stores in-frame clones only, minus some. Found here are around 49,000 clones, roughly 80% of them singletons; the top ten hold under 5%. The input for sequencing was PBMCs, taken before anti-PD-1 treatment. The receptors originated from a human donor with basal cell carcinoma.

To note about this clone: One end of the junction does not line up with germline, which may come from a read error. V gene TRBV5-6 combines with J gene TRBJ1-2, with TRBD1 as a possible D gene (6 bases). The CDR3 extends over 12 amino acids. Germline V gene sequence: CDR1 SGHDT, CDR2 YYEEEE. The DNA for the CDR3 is TGTGCCAGCAGCTTAGGCTTAGACAGGTCATCTTTC. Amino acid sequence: CASSLGLDRSSF. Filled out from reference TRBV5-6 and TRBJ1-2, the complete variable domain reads DAGVTQSPTHLIKTRGQQVTLRCSPKSGHDTVSWYQQALGQGPQFIFQYYEEEERQRGNFPDRFSGHQFPNYSSELNVNALLLGDSALYLCASSLGLDRSSFGSGTRLTVV.

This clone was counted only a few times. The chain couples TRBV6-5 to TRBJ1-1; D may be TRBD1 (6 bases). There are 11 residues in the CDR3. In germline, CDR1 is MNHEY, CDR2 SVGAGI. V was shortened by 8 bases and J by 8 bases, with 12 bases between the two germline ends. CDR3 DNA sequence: TGTGCCAGCGCGGGACACTTCGAAGCTTTCTTT. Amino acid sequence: CASAGHFEAFF.

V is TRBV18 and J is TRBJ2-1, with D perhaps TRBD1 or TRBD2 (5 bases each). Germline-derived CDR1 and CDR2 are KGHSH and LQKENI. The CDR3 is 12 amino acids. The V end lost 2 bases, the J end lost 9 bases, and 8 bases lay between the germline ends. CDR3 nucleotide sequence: TGTGCCAGCTCACCAGCAGGGACTGAGCAGTTCTTC. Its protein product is CASSPAGTEQFF.

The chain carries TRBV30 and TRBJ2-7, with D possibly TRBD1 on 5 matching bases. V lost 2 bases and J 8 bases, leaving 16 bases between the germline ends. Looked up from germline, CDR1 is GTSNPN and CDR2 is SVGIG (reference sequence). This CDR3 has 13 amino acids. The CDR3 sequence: CAWSNRRVKQQYF. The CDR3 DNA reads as TGTGCCTGGAGTAATCGCAGGGTCAAGCAGCAGTACTTC.

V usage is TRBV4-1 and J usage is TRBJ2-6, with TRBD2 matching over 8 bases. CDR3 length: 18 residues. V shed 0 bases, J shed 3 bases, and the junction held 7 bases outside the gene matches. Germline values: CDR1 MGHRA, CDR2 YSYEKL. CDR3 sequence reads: CASSQEGTGGLGANVLTF. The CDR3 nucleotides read TGCGCCAGCAGCCAAGAAGGAACGGGGGGGCTTGGGGCCAACGTCCTGACTTTC.

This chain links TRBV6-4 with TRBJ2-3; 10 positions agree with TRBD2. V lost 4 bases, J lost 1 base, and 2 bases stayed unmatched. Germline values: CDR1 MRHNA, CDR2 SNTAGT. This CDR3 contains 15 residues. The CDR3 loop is CASSVTSGGTDTQYF. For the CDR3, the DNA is TGTGCCAGCAGTGTAACTAGCGGGGGCACAGATACGCAGTATTTT.

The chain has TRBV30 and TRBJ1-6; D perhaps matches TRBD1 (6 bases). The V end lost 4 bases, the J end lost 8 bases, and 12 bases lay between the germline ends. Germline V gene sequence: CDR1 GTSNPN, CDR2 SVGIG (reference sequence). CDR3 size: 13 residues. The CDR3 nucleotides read TGTGCCTGGACCCAGGGGAGAGATTCACCCCTCCACTTT. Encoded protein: CAWTQGRDSPLHF.

The CDR3 nucleotides read TGCGCCAGCAGCTTGTCAGGGGAGAATAATTCACCCCTCCACTTT. Translated: CASSLSGENNSPLHF. V gene TRBV5-1 combines with J gene TRBJ1-6; D possibly corresponds to TRBD1 (6 bases). CDR1 is SGHRS, CDR2 YFSETQ, per germline. V lost 1 base and J 5 bases, leaving 10 bases between the germline ends. This CDR3 is built from 15 residues.

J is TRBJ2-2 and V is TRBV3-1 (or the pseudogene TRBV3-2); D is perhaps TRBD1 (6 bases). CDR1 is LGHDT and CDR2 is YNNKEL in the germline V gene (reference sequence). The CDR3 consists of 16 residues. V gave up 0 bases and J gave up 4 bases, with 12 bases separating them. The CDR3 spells CASSQDAAGATGELFF. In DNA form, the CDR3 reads TGTGCCAGCAGCCAAGATGCGGCAGGGGCCACCGGGGAGCTGTTTTTT.

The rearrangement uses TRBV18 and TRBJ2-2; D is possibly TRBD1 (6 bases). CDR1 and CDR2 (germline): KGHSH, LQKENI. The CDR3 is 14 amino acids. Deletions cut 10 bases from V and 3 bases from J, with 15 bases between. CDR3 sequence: CATVGTNYTGELFF. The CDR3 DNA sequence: TGTGCCACCGTCGGGACAAACTACACCGGGGAGCTGTTTTTT.

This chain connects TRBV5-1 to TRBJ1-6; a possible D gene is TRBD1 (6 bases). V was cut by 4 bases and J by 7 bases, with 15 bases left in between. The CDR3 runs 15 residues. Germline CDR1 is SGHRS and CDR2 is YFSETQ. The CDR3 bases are TGCGCCAGCAGCGACGGACAAGGGGGAAATTCACCCCTCCACTTT. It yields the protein CASSDGQGGNSPLHF.

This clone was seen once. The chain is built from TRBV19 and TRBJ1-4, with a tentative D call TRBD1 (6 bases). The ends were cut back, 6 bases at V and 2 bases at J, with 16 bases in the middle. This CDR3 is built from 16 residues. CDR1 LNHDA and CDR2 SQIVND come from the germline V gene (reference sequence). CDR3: CASSRGGSGTNEKLFF. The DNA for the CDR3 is TGTGCCAGTAGCCGCGGGGGCTCAGGCACTAATGAAAAACTGTTTTTT. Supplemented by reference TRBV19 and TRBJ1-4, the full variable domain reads DGGITQSPKYLFRKEGQNVTLSCEQNLNHDAMYWYRQDPGQGLRLIYYSQIVNDFQKGDIAEGYSVSREKKESFPLTVTSAQKNPTAFYLCASSRGGSGTNEKLFFGSGTQLSVL.

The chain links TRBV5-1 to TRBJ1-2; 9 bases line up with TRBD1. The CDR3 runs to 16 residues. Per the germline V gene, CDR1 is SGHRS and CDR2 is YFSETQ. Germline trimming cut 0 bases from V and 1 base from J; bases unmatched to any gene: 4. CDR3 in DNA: TGCGCCAGCAGCTTGGCGGGGACAGGGCTTAACTATGGCTACACCTTC. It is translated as CASSLAGTGLNYGYTF.

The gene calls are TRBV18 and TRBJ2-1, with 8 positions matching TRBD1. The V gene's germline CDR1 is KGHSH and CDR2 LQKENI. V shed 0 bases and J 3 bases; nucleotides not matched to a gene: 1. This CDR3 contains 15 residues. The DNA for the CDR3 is TGTGCCAGCTCACCACCGGGGACAGGCTACAATGAGCAGTTCTTC. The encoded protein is CASSPPGTGYNEQFF.

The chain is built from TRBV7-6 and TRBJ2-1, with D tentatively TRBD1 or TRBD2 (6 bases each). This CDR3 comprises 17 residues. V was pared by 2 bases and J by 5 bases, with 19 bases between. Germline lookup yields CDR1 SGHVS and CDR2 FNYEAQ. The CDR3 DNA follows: TGTGCCAGCAGCTTAACCCGAGGTGGGGGGCCTAACAATGAGCAGTTCTTC. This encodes CASSLTRGGGPNNEQFF.

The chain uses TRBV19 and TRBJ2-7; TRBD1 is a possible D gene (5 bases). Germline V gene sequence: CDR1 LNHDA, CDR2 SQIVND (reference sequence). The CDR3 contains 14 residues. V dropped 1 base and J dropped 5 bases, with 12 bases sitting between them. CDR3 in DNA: TGTGCCAGTAGTATAGTTCCAGGGCTGGACGAGCAGTACTTC. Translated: CASSIVPGLDEQYF. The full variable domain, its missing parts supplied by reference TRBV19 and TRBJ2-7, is DGGITQSPKYLFRKEGQNVTLSCEQNLNHDAMYWYRQDPGQGLRLIYYSQIVNDFQKGDIAEGYSVSREKKESFPLTVTSAQKNPTAFYLCASSIVPGLDEQYFGPGTRLTVT.

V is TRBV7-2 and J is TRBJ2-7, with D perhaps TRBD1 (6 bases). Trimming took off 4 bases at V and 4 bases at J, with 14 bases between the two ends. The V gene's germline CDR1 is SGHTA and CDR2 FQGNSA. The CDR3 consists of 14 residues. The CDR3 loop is CASSYTPGQYEQYF. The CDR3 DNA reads TGTGCCAGCAGCTACACCCCAGGACAGTACGAGCAGTACTTC.

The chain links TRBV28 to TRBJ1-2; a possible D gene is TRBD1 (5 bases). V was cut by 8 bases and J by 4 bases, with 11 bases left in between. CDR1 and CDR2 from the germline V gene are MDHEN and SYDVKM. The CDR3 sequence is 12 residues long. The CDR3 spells CASGSGAYGYTF. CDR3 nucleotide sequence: TGTGCCAGCGGATCCGGGGCCTATGGCTACACCTTC.

The CDR3: CASSQDASGGAYNEQFF. For the CDR3, the DNA is TGTGCCAGCAGCCAAGACGCTAGCGGGGGGGCGTACAATGAGCAGTTCTTC. The V and J genes are TRBV14 and TRBJ2-1; TRBD2 matches 12 bases. CDR1 and CDR2 from the germline V gene are SGHDN and FVKESK. After removal of 0 bases from V and 4 bases from J, the junction contained 4 bases not matched to a gene. The CDR3 runs to 17 residues.

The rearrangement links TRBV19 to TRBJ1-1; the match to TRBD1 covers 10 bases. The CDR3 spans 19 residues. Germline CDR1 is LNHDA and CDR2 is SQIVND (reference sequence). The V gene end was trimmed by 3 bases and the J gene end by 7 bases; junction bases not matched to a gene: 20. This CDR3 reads CASSIFTGTGDTQNGEAFF. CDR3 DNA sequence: TGTGCCAGTAGTATCTTTACCGGGACAGGGGATACCCAGAATGGTGAAGCTTTCTTT.

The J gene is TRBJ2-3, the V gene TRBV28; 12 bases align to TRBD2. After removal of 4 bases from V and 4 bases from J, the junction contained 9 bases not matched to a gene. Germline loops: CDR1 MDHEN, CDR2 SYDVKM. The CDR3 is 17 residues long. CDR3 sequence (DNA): TGTGCCAGCAGTTCCCTCGCTAGCGGGGGGGCGGCAGATACGCAGTATTTT. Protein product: CASSSLASGGAADTQYF.

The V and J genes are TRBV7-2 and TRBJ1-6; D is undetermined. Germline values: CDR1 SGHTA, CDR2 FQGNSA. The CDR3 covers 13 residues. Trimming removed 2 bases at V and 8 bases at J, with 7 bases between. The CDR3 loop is CASSLFGYSPLHF. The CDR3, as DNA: TGTGCCAGCAGCTTATTTGGTTATTCACCCCTCCACTTT.

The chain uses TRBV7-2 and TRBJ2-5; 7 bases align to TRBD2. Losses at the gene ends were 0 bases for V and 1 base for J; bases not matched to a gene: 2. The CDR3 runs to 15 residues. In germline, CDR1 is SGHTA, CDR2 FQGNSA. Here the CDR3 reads CASSLARLAQETQYF. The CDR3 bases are TGTGCCAGCAGCTTAGCGCGACTAGCCCAAGAGACCCAGTACTTC. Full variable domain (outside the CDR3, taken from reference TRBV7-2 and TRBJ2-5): GAGVSQSPSNKVTEKGKDVELRCDPISGHTALYWYRQSLGQGLEFLIYFQGNSAPDKSGLPSDRFSAERTGGSVSTLTIQRTQQEDSAVYLCASSLARLAQETQYFGPGTRLLVL.

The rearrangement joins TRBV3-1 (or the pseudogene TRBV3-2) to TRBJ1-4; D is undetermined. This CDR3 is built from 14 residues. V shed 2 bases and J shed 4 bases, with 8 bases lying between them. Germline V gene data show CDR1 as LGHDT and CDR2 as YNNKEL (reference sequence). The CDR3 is CASSQQGSNEKLFF. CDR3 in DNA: TGTGCCAGCAGCCAACAAGGCAGTAATGAAAAACTGTTTTTT.

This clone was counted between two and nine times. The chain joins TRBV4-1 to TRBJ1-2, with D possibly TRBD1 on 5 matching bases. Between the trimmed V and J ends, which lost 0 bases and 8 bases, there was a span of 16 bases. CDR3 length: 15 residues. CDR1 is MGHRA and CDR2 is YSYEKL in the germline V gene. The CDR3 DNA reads TGCGCCAGCAGCCAAGAAGGGGCAGCCCACTGGGGCTACACCTTC. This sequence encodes CASSQEGAAHWGYTF.

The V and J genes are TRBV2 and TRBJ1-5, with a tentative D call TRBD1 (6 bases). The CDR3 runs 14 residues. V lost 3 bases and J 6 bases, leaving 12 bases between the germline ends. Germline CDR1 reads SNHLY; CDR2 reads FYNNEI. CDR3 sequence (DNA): TGTGCCAGCAGTGATAACAGGGCGGTTCAGCCCCAGCATTTT. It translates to CASSDNRAVQPQHF.

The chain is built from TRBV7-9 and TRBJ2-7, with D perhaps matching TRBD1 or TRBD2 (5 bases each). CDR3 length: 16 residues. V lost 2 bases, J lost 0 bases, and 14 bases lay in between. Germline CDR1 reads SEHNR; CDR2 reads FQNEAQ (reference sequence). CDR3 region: CASSLNLPGPSYEQYF. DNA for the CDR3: TGTGCCAGCAGCTTAAACCTCCCGGGACCCTCCTACGAGCAGTACTTC.

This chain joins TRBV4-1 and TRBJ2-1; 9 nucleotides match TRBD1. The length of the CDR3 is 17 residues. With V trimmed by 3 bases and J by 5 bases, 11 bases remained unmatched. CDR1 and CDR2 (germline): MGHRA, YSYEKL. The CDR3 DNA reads TGCGCCAGCAGCCAGGGAGGACAGGGGTCACGGAACAATGAGCAGTTCTTC. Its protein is CASSQGGQGSRNNEQFF.

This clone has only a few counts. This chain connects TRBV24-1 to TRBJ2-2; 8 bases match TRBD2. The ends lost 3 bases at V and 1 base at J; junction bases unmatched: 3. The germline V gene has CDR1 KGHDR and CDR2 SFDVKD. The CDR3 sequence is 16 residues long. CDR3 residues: CATSDTGGKNTGELFF. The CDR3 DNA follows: TGTGCCACCAGTGATACGGGAGGGAAGAACACCGGGGAGCTGTTTTTT.

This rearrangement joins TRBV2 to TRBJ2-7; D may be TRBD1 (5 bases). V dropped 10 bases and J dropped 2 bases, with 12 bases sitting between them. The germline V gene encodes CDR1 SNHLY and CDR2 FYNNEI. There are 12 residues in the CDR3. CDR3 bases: TGTGCCACCTCACGGACACCCTACGAGCAGTACTTC. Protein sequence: CATSRTPYEQYF. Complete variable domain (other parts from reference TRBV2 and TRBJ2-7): EPEVTQTPSHQVTQMGQEVILRCVPISNHLYFYWYRQILGQKVEFLVSFYNNEISEKSEIFDDQFSVERPDGSNFTLKIRSTKLEDSAMYFCATSRTPYEQYFGPGTRLTVT.